A single sample is the source of the 19 T cell receptor beta chains below, sequenced in a study of neoadjuvant nivolumab and ipilimumab in lung cancer. TCRdb's copy holds only in-frame clones and misses some; the assay was immunoSEQ multiplex PCR. The table lists some 31,000 clones, about 92% of them singletons. This material consisted of peripheral blood, taken after neoadjuvant nivolumab, alone or with ipilimumab, at or shortly before surgery. The receptors were sampled from an adult with non-small cell lung cancer.

The chain employs TRBV18 and TRBJ1-5, with unresolved D. Per the germline V gene, CDR1 is KGHSH and CDR2 is LQKENI. The CDR3 loop spans 14 amino acids. V lost 2 bases and J lost 1, with 6 bases in between. The CDR3 loop reads CASSPAGSNQPQHF. The CDR3, as DNA: TGTGCCAGCTCACCAGCGGGGAGCAATCAGCCCCAGCATTTT.

The CDR3 DNA is TGTGCCAGCAGCGTAGCAGGGGCGGTTGGCTACACCTTC. Amino acids: CASSVAGAVGYTF. The J gene is TRBJ1-2, the V gene TRBV9, with D possibly matching TRBD1 (6 bases). This CDR3 comprises 13 residues. The V end lost 0 bases, the J end lost 7 bases, and 10 bases lay between the germline ends. Germline V gives CDR1 SGDLS, CDR2 YYNGEE.

V usage is TRBV5-1 and J usage is TRBJ1-2; D call uncertain. Trimming removed 0 bases from V and 7 bases from J, with 10 bases in between. Germline loops: CDR1 SGHRS, CDR2 YFSETQ. This CDR3 spans 13 amino acids. The CDR3 sequence is CASSLEFGSGYTF. The CDR3 DNA reads as TGCGCCAGCAGCTTGGAATTCGGGTCTGGCTACACCTTC.

The chain joins TRBV7-9 to TRBJ2-5, with D possibly called TRBD1 or TRBD2 (5 bases each). Germline assignment: CDR1 SEHNR and CDR2 FQNEAQ (reference sequence). This CDR3 spans 15 amino acids. V shed 5 bases and J shed 1 base, with 14 bases lying between them. The CDR3 coding sequence is TGTGCCAGCAGCACACCCGGGACGCTCCAAGAGACCCAGTACTTC. Amino acids: CASSTPGTLQETQYF.

The V and J genes are TRBV7-9 and TRBJ2-2, with TRBD1 as a possible D gene (6 bases). V was cut by 4 bases and J by 4 bases, with 16 bases left in between. The CDR3 totals 16 residues. CDR1 and CDR2 (germline): SEHNR, FQNEAQ (reference sequence). CDR3 DNA sequence: TGTGCCAGCAGCTCCCACAGGGAACTTTCCACCGGGGAGCTGTTTTTT. It yields the protein CASSSHRELSTGELFF.

The V call is TRBV4-1, the J call TRBJ1-1; tentative D call: TRBD1 (6 bases). CDR1 and CDR2 (germline): MGHRA, YSYEKL. This CDR3 region has 14 residues. Trimming removed 1 base at V and 6 bases at J, with 12 bases between. The CDR3 DNA reads as TGCGCCAGCAGCCAAGGGCAGGGGAGGGCTGAAGCTTTCTTT. It codes for CASSQGQGRAEAFF.

The chain employs TRBV5-1 and TRBJ2-3; TRBD2 is a possible D gene (6 bases). Trimming pared 0 bases from V and 4 bases from J, leaving 12 bases between. The CDR3 loop spans 15 amino acids. Germline V lookup: CDR1 SGHRS, CDR2 YFSETQ. The CDR3 is CASSLVVGGADTQYF. The CDR3 region has the DNA TGCGCCAGCAGCTTGGTAGTGGGAGGCGCAGATACGCAGTATTTT.

The gene calls are TRBV5-1 and TRBJ2-1; TRBD2 agrees at 16 bases. The CDR3 loop spans 18 amino acids. V was clipped by 8 bases and J by 0 bases; unmatched bases: 8. CDR1 and CDR2 from the germline V gene are SGHRS and YFSETQ. CDR3 protein: CASTPGLAGGSSYNEQFF. DNA for the CDR3: TGCGCCAGTACACCGGGACTAGCGGGAGGGAGCTCCTACAATGAGCAGTTCTTC.

V gene TRBV5-4 combines with J gene TRBJ1-2; 10 nucleotides match TRBD1. This CDR3 has 14 amino acids. CDR1 is SGHNT and CDR2 is YYREEE in the germline V gene (reference sequence). The trim removed 4 bases at V and 8 bases at J, leaving 8 bases unmatched. CDR3 sequence (DNA): TGTGCCAGCAGCCGCCTGGGACAGGGGAGCGGCTACACCTTC. Protein: CASSRLGQGSGYTF.

V gene TRBV6-1 combines with J gene TRBJ2-7; 8 positions agree with TRBD2. The CDR3 runs 14 residues. The junction had 8 bases not matched to a gene; V was cut back by 8 bases and J by 2 bases. Germline values: CDR1 MNHNS, CDR2 SASEGT. CDR3 sequence reads: CASGALAAAYEQYF. For the CDR3, the DNA is TGTGCCAGCGGGGCACTAGCGGCCGCCTACGAGCAGTACTTC.

In this sample, this clone turned up once. This chain links TRBV4-1 with TRBJ2-7; TRBD1 agrees at 7 bases. From germline, CDR1 is MGHRA and CDR2 YSYEKL. CDR3 length: 15 residues. The junction had 8 bases not matched to a gene; V was cut back by 4 bases and J by 2 bases. CDR3 coding DNA: TGCGCCAGCAGCCTCACGGGACAGTCAACCTACGAGCAGTACTTC. Translation gives CASSLTGQSTYEQYF.

V and J are TRBV5-8 and TRBJ2-7, with D uncertain. Germline CDR1 is SGHTS and CDR2 is YDEGEE. This CDR3 region has 13 residues. V lost 0 bases and J lost 6, with 10 bases in between. The CDR3 sequence: CASSLGRMGEQYF. For the CDR3, the DNA is TGTGCCAGCAGCTTGGGACGTATGGGCGAGCAGTACTTC.

V gene TRBV28 combines with J gene TRBJ1-2, with 7 nucleotides matching TRBD1. Germline CDR1 and CDR2: MDHEN and SYDVKM. CDR3 length equals 12 residues. The CDR3 region has the DNA TGTACCTCCGGGACAGCGAACTATGGCTACACCTTC. It specifies CTSGTANYGYTF.

V usage is TRBV29-1 and J usage is TRBJ1-1, with TRBD1 as a possible D gene (5 bases). CDR1 and CDR2 (germline): SQVTM, ANQGSEA. Deletions cut 7 bases from V and 1 base from J, with 13 bases between. CDR3 length equals 13 residues. In nucleotides, the CDR3 is TGCAGCGGGGGGGGTCGAGGGAACACTGAAGCTTTCTTT. Protein sequence: CSGGGRGNTEAFF.

The chain employs TRBV7-9 and TRBJ2-1; 7 bases align to TRBD2. The trim removed 2 bases at V and 5 bases at J, leaving 6 bases unmatched. This CDR3 has 15 amino acids. Germline CDR1 is SEHNR and CDR2 is FQNEAQ (reference sequence). Here the CDR3 DNA reads TGTGCCAGCAGCTTATTCGGGAGGACGGACAATGAGCAGTTCTTC. Its translation is CASSLFGRTDNEQFF.

This clone appeared a single time. The rearrangement joins TRBV9 to TRBJ2-1; D is unresolved. Germline CDR1 and CDR2: SGDLS and YYNGEE. This CDR3 region has 13 residues. Between the trimmed V and J ends, which lost 3 bases and 5 bases, there was a span of 9 bases. This chain's CDR3 is CASSDDGNNEQFF. CDR3 nucleotides: TGTGCCAGCAGCGACGACGGTAACAATGAGCAGTTCTTC. Full variable domain (rest looked up from reference TRBV9 and TRBJ2-1): DSGVTQTPKHLITATGQRVTLRCSPRSGDLSVYWYQQSLDQGLQFLIQYYNGEERAKGNILERFSAQQFPDLHSELNLSSLELGDSALYFCASSDDGNNEQFFGPGTRLTVL.

This clone was seen only once. The V call is TRBV6-5, the J call TRBJ2-7; the match to TRBD2 covers 7 bases. Trimming cost V 6 bases and J 4 bases; bases outside gene matches: 9. Germline CDR1 and CDR2: MNHEY and SVGAGI. CDR3 length: 14 amino acids. CDR3 region: CASSPTISGYEQYF. DNA of the CDR3: TGTGCCAGCAGCCCGACCATTAGCGGGTACGAGCAGTACTTC.

The gene calls are TRBV5-5 and TRBJ1-1; tentative D call: TRBD1 (6 bases). The germline V gene has CDR1 SGHKS and CDR2 YYEKEE (reference sequence). With 1 base removed from V and 0 bases from J, the gap between germline ends came to 10 bases. The CDR3 loop spans 15 amino acids. Here the CDR3 DNA reads TGTGCCAGCAGCTTGCAAACAGGGCTGAACACTGAAGCTTTCTTT. Protein sequence: CASSLQTGLNTEAFF.

The genes are TRBV15 and TRBJ1-1; D ambiguous. The CDR3 contains 15 residues. Looked up from germline, CDR1 is LNHNV and CDR2 is YYDKDF (reference sequence). The V end was cut by 2 bases, the J end by 5 bases, with 15 bases between. In DNA, the CDR3 is TGTGCCACCAGCAGACCGAGGAATGAACGGACTGAAGCTTTCTTT. This gives the protein CATSRPRNERTEAFF.